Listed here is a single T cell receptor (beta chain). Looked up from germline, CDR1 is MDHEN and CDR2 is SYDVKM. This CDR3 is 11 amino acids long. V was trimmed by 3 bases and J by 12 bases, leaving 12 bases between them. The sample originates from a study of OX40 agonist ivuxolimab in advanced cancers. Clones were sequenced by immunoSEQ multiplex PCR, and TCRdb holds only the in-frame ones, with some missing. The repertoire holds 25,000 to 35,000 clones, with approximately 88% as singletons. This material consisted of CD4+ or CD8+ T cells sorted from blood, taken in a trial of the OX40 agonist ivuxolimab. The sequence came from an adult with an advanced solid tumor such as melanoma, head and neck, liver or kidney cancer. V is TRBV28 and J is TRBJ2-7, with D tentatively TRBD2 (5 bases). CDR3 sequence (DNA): TGTGCCAGCAGTTTTTACGGGGAGTGGTACTTC. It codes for CASSFYGEWYF. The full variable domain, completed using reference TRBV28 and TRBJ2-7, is DVKVTQSSRYLVKRTGEKVFLECVQDMDHENMFWYRQDPGLGLRLIYFSYDVKMKEKGDIPEGYSVSREKKERFSLILESASTNQTSMYLCASSFYGEWYFGPGTRLTVT.